This T cell receptor beta chain derives from a study of cytomegalovirus exposure and HLA in healthy donors. Study-wide context: Unique TCR beta sequences numbering approximately 120 million came from approximately 180 million T cells in an earlier analysis.

Comments on this clone: The antigen is not known.

V gave up 0 bases and J gave up 5 bases; unmatched junction bases: 2. The CDR3 contains 15 residues. The germline V gene has CDR1 MNHEY and CDR2 SMNVEV (reference sequence). Study observations and caveats: An analysis done earlier found most TCR beta V segments productive about 90% or about 30% of the time. Overall, approximately 180 TCR beta chains were annotated as cytomegalovirus-associated. Exclusion as indistinguishable affected some V segments, including TRBV6-2 and TRBV6-3.

The PCR ran on 60 Vbeta and 13 Jbeta primers. Clones were read by immunoSEQ multiplex PCR, and TCRdb kept only the in-frame ones, dropping some. In the table there are around 150,000 clones, around 80% of which are singletons. The rearrangement joins TRBV27 to TRBJ2-2; 8 bases fit TRBD1. Material for sequencing was PBMCs. This clonotype originated in a man aged 18-30 years in good health and CMV-seronegative. In DNA, the CDR3 is TGTGCCAGCAGTTTATCGGACAGGGTGACCGGGGAGCTGTTTTTT. Residues: CASSLSDRVTGELFF.